A selection of T cell receptor beta chains follows, all from one sample in a study of cytomegalovirus exposure and HLA in healthy donors. TCRdb's copy holds only in-frame clones and misses some; the assay was immunoSEQ multiplex PCR. The sample consists of about 150,000 clones, about 75% of them appearing once. The sequenced sample consisted of PBMCs. Receptors originate from a man between 18 and 29 years old in good health and CMV-seronegative. Each CDR3 is given with its conserved first and last residue. The D gene is left open where the match is weak. A row's size may be missing; if present it is once, few, many or a size class.

cdr3_nt cdr3_aa d_call j_call v_call clone_size
TGTGCCAGCAGCTCCCGGGACAGGGGATCGTACACTGAAGCTTTCTTT CASSSRDRGSYTEAFF TRBD1 TRBJ1-1 TRBV13 once
TGTGCCAGCAGCTTAAGGTTTGAGGGCAAAGATACGCAGTATTTT CASSLRFEGKDTQYF - TRBJ2-3 TRBV7-9 -
TGTGCCAGCAGTTCACCTAGGGGGCGTAGAGCTTTCTTT CASSSPRGRRAFF TRBD1 TRBJ1-1 TRBV28 -
TGTGCCATCAAAGACACTAGGGACACTGAAGCTTTCTTT CAIKDTRDTEAFF - TRBJ1-1 TRBV10-3 -
TGTGCCAGCAGTTCTAGCGGGAGAAGCACAGATACGCAGTATTTT CASSSSGRSTDTQYF TRBD2 TRBJ2-3 TRBV25-1 -
TGCGCCAGCAGCCAAGCCGGGACAGGGTCCTACGAGCAGTACTTC CASSQAGTGSYEQYF TRBD1 TRBJ2-7 TRBV4-3 -
TGTGCCACCAGCAGAGGACCTTGGGAAACTAGCGGGAGCGAGGAGCAGTACTTC CATSRGPWETSGSEEQYF TRBD2 TRBJ2-7 TRBV15 once
TGCGCCAGCAGCTCCACGCGGGAGAGGTATGAGCAGTTCTTC CASSSTRERYEQFF TRBD2 TRBJ2-1 TRBV5-1 -
TGTGCCAGCAGTTTGGCTAGCGGGAGTGTCAATGAGCAGTTCTTC CASSLASGSVNEQFF TRBD2 TRBJ2-1 TRBV27 -
TGTGCCAGCAGCTTAGGCACACAGGGATCCTCCTACGAGCAGTACTTC CASSLGTQGSSYEQYF - TRBJ2-7 TRBV11-3 few
TGTGCCAGCAGCCTTCGGGGCAATCAGCCCCAGCATTTT CASSLRGNQPQHF - TRBJ1-5 TRBV5-6 -
TGTGCCAGCAGCCAAGAATACCGGACAGATACGCAGTATTTT CASSQEYRTDTQYF - TRBJ2-3 TRBV14 few
TGTGCCAGCGATCTCAGGGGAAACTATGGCTACACCTTC CASDLRGNYGYTF - TRBJ1-2 TRBV19 -
TGTGCCAGCAGCACCAACACCGCAACTAATGAAAAACTGTTTTTT CASSTNTATNEKLFF - TRBJ1-4 TRBV27 -
TGTGCCAGCACTCCCCAGGCCGGGAGCTCCTACGAGCAGTACTTC CASTPQAGSSYEQYF - TRBJ2-7 TRBV27 -
TGTGCCAGCAGTGGGGCACAGGTGAACACTGAAGCTTTCTTT CASSGAQVNTEAFF - TRBJ1-1 TRBV6-1 -
TGTGCCAGCTCGCCACCCGGGACCGGCGGGACTAGCATGCGTACCCAGTACTTC CASSPPGTGGTSMRTQYF TRBD2 TRBJ2-5 TRBV18 -
TGTGCCAGCAGCTTATTCCGACAGGGGAAAATGAGCAATCAGCCCCAGCATTTT CASSLFRQGKMSNQPQHF TRBD1 TRBJ1-5 TRBV7-8 -
TGTTCCAGCAGCTTAGCCTCGACAGGGGTAGAAGCTTTCTTT CSSSLASTGVEAFF TRBD1 TRBJ1-1 TRBV7-9 -
TGTGCCAGCAGTTTCAGACAGGGGTACTACAATGAGCAGTTCTTC CASSFRQGYYNEQFF TRBD1 TRBJ2-1 TRBV6-5 -
TGTGCCAGCAGCTTTGAGGACACCCTTTATGGCTACACCTTC CASSFEDTLYGYTF - TRBJ1-2 TRBV5-6 -
TGTGCCAGCAGCATAACAGGGGGCGCGTCAGATACGCAGTATTTT CASSITGGASDTQYF TRBD1 TRBJ2-3 TRBV5-6 once
TGCGCCAGCAGCCAAGACCCATCCGGGGAGCTGTTTTTT CASSQDPSGELFF - TRBJ2-2 TRBV4-3 -